Given below is one TCR beta chain in context. Sequence at one end of the junction differs from germline and may be a read error. The data were obtained in a study of T-cell reconstitution after alpha-beta-depleted transplantation in children. The authors prepared the TCRbeta library with unique molecular identifiers. TCRdb called the PCR reads again in MiXCR, with one record for every CDR3 protein. This table holds 350,000 to 400,000 distinct CDR3 sequences, 20% found once. The origin of this receptor is a human donor who donated a stem cell graft to a child with acute myeloid leukemia. Sequenced here: PBMCs from the stem cell graft donor, sampled from the stem cell graft.

CDR3: CATSDPGTGNSGELFF. CDR3 nucleotide sequence: TGTGCCACCAGTGATCCCGGGACAGGGAACTCCGGGGAGCTGTTTTTT. The chain combines TRBV24-1 with TRBJ2-2, with TRBD1 identical over 9 bases. The germline V gene encodes CDR1 KGHDR and CDR2 SFDVKD. This CDR3 spans 16 amino acids.